This T cell receptor (beta chain) was retrieved from a study of blood T cell repertoires in COVID-19 (dated by TCRdb to about 2020). Describing the broader study: The collaborator samples originated in the United States, Italy and Spain and spanned the acute and convalescent phases of COVID-19. The prospective study material was composed of cDNA or gDNA derived from T cells, B-cell-depleted T cells, or PBMCs. Deeply sampled blood TCRbeta repertoires from subjects exposed to, actively infected with, or recovered from COVID-19 were included in the dataset. A freely available public database, intended as a resource for researchers studying the immune response to SARS-CoV-2, is where the repertoires were released. Samples came from the ongoing ImmuneRACE study (first 160 participants) plus 1,254 subjects from 6 global collaborators. Sample metadata almost always included a de-identified subject ID, COVID-19 status, age in years and sex. Where HLA class I and class II types were available, the types were taken from metadata supplied by the sample provider, not from assay-based typing. What the research found in general, with its limitations: How much clinical and demographic metadata was included differed by source and by participant, and the metadata was provided uncurated.

The immunoSEQ Assay, a bias-controlled multiplex PCR, was used to amplify TCRbeta CDR3 regions from genomic DNA. Per the authors' processing: The number of nucleated cells in each sample was estimated by amplification of reference gene primers within the assay. Sequence reads were collapsed and filtered to measure the absolute abundance of every unique TCRbeta CDR3 rearrangement. For each sample, productive Simpson clonality was calculated as the square root of Simpson's diversity index across productive rearrangements. TCRdb stores this immuneACCESS table with in-frame sequences only. Part of the clones is absent; in the studies checked, under half of the shortfall reflects unresolved V genes, and no reason is known for the rest. D and trimming come from the DNA, and the V and J calls and clone size come from that table. The sample table shows fewer than 70,000 clones, and about 82% are seen once. Clones ranked in the top ten supply approximately 25% of the sample.

Whole blood was collected in K2EDTA tubes by collaborating institutions according to the institutions' own protocols. Collaborator samples were shipped for TCRbeta analysis as frozen whole blood, isolated PBMCs, or DNA extracted from either sample type. Reading from cysteine to phenylalanine, the CDR3 counts 14 amino acids. Only the CDR3 region is kept as DNA, spanning 42 bases read in frame from base 1. The germline V gene supplies CDR1 MDHEN and CDR2 SYDVKM. Compared with germline, V lacks 8 bases and J lacks 5 bases; bases without a gene match: 7. For this clone: Its antigen target is currently unknown. Base qualities are missing; no much larger clone stands one base away.

The receptor was derived from a man between 45 and 60 years old with acute or convalescent COVID-19. The rearranged segments are TRBV28 and TRBJ2-2; TRBD2 matches 8 bases in the middle. The sequencing sample was made of peripheral blood. CDR3 region: CASRYGGATGELFF. The nucleotides are TGTGCCAGCCGATACGGGGGGGCGACCGGGGAGCTGTTTTTT.